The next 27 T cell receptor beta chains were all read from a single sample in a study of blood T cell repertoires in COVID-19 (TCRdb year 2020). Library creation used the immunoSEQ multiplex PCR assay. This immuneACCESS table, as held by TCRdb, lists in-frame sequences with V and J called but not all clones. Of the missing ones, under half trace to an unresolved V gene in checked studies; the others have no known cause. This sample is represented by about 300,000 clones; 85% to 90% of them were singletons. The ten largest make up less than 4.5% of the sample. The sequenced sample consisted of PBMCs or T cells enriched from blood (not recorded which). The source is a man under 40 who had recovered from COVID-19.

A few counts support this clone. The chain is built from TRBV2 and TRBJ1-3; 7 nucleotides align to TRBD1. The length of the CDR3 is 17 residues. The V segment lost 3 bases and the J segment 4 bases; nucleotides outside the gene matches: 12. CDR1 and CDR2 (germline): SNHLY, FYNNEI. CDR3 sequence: CASSDPAGGESGNTIYF. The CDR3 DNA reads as TGTGCCAGCAGTGACCCGGCAGGGGGAGAGTCCGGAAACACCATATATTTT.

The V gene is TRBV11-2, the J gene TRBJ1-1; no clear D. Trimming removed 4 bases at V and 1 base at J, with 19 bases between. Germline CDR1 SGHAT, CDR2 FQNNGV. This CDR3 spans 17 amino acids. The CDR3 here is CASSSSYWTEANTEAFF. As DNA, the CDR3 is TGTGCCAGCAGCTCGAGCTATTGGACGGAGGCGAACACTGAAGCTTTCTTT.

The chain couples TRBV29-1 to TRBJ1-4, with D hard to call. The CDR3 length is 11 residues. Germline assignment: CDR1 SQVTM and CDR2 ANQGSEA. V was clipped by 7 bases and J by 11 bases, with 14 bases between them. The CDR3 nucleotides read TGCAGCGCATCCGCACCCGGTAAACTGTTTTTT. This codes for CSASAPGKLFF.

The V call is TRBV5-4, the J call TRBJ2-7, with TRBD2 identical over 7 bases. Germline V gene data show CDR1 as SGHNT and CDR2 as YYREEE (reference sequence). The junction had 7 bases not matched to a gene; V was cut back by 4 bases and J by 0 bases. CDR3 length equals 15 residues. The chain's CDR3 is CASSTGGLLSYEQYF. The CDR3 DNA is TGTGCCAGCAGCACGGGGGGTCTCCTCTCCTACGAGCAGTACTTC. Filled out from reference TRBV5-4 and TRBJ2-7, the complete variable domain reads ETGVTQSPTHLIKTRGQQVTLRCSSQSGHNTVSWYQQALGQGPQFIFQYYREEENGRGNFPPRFSGLQFPNYSSELNVNALELDDSALYLCASSTGGLLSYEQYFGPGTRLTVT.

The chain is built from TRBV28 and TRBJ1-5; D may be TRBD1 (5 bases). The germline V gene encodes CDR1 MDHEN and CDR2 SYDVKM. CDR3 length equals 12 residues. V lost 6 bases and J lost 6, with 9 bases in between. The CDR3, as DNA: TGTGCCAGCAGCAGCGGGGGTCAGCCCCAGCATTTT. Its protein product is CASSSGGQPQHF. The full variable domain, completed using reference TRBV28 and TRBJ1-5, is DVKVTQSSRYLVKRTGEKVFLECVQDMDHENMFWYRQDPGLGLRLIYFSYDVKMKEKGDIPEGYSVSREKKERFSLILESASTNQTSMYLCASSSGGQPQHFGDGTRLSIL.

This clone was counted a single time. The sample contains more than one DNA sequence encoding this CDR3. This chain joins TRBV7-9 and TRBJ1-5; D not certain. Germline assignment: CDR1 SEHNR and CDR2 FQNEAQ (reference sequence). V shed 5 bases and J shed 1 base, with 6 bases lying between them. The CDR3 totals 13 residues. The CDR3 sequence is CASSSGSNQPQHF. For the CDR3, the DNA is TGTGCCAGCAGCAGCGGCAGCAATCAGCCCCAGCATTTT.

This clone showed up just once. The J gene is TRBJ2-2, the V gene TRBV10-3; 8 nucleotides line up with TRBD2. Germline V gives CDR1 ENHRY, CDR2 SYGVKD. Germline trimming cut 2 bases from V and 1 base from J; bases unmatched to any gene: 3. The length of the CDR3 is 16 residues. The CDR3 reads CAISEVLAGNTGELFF. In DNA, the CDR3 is TGTGCCATCAGTGAGGTGCTAGCGGGGAACACCGGGGAGCTGTTTTTT.

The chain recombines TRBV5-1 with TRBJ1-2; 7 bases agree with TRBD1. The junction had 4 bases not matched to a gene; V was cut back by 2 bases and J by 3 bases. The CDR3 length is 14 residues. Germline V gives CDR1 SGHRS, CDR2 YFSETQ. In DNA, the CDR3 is TGCGCCAGCAGCTTCGGACAGGCCGACTATGGCTACACCTTC. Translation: CASSFGQADYGYTF.

Here the CDR3 DNA reads TGCGCCAGCAGCCAAGAGGCGGGGGATTACACCGGGGAGCTGTTTTTT. Protein: CASSQEAGDYTGELFF. The rearrangement joins TRBV4-1 to TRBJ2-2; 7 bases fit TRBD2. The CDR3 extends over 16 amino acids. With 0 bases clipped from V and 3 bases from J, the junction kept 4 bases outside the gene matches. Germline loops: CDR1 MGHRA, CDR2 YSYEKL.

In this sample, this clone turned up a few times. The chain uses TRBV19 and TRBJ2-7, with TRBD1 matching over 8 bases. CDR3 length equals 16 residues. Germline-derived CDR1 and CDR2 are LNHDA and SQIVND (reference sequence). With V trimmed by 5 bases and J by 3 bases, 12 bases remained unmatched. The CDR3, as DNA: TGTGCCAGTAGTCTGAGGTCAGGGGGCACCCTCTACGAGCAGTACTTC. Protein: CASSLRSGGTLYEQYF. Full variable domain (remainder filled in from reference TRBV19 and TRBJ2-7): DGGITQSPKYLFRKEGQNVTLSCEQNLNHDAMYWYRQDPGQGLRLIYYSQIVNDFQKGDIAEGYSVSREKKESFPLTVTSAQKNPTAFYLCASSLRSGGTLYEQYFGPGTRLTVT.

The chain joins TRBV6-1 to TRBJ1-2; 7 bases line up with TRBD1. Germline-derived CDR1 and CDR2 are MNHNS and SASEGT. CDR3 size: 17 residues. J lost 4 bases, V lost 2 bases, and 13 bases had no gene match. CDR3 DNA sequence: TGTGCCAGCAGTGAACCCACCTCCTTACAGGGGACCTATGGCTACACCTTC. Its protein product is CASSEPTSLQGTYGYTF.

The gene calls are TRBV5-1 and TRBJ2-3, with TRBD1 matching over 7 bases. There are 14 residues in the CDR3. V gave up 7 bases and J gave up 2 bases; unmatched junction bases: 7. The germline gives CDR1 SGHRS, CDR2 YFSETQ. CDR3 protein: CASRPGTATDTQYF. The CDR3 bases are TGCGCCAGCCGACCAGGGACAGCCACAGATACGCAGTATTTT.

The CDR3 bases are TGTGCCAGCAGCTTAAACGGGAACACTGAAGCTTTCTTT. This encodes CASSLNGNTEAFF. This chain joins TRBV11-2 and TRBJ1-1; the D is unclear. There are 13 residues in the CDR3. Germline V gives CDR1 SGHAT, CDR2 FQNNGV. V lost 2 bases and J 1 base, leaving 5 bases between the germline ends.

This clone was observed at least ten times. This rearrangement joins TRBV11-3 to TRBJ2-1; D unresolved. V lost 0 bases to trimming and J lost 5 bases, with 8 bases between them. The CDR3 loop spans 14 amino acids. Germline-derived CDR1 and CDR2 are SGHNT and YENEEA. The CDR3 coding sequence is TGTGCCAGCAGCTTAGATAGCCGGGACAATGAGCAGTTCTTC. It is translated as CASSLDSRDNEQFF.

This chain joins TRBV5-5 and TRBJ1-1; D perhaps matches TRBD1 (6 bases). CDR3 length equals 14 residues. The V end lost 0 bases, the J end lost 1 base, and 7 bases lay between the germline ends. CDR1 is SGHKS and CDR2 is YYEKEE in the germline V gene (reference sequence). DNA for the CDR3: TGTGCCAGCAGCTTGGCCAGGGGGAACACTGAAGCTTTCTTT. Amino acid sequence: CASSLARGNTEAFF.

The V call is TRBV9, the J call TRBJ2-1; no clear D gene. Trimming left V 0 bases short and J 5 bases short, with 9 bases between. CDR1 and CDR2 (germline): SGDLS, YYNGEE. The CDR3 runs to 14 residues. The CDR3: CASSVATGHNEQFF. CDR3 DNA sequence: TGTGCCAGCAGCGTAGCTACCGGTCACAATGAGCAGTTCTTC.

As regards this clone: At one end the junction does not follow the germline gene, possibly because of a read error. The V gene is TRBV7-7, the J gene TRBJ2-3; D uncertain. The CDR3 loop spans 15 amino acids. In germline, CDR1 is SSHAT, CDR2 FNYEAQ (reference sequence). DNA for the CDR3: TGTGCTAGCAGCCCTACGTCCCCCCCAACAGATACGCAGTATTTT. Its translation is CASSPTSPPTDTQYF.

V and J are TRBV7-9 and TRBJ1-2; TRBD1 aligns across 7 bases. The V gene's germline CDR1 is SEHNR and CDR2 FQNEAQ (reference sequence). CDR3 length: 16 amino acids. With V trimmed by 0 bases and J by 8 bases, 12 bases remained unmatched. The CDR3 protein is CASSLARQGRGRGYTF. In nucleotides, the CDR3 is TGTGCCAGCAGCTTAGCCCGACAGGGCCGAGGACGGGGCTACACCTTC. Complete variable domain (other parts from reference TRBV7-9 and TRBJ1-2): DTGVSQNPRHKITKRGQNVTFRCDPISEHNRLYWYRQTLGQGPEFLTYFQNEAQLEKSRLLSDRFSAERPKGSFSTLEIQRTEQGDSAMYLCASSLARQGRGRGYTFGSGTRLTVV.

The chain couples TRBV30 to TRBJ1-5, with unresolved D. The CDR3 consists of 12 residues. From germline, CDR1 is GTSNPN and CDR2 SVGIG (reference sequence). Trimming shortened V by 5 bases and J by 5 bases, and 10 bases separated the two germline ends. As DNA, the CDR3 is TGTGCCTGGTCCGGGAGTTATCAGCCCCAGCATTTT. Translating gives CAWSGSYQPQHF.

CDR3 DNA sequence: TGTGCCTGGAGTGCCGAAACAGTGAACACTGAAGCTTTCTTT. Translated: CAWSAETVNTEAFF. The chain recombines TRBV30 with TRBJ1-1; D not resolved. The V gene's germline CDR1 is GTSNPN and CDR2 SVGIG (reference sequence). The CDR3 loop spans 14 amino acids. Trimming took off 1 base at V and 0 bases at J, with 9 bases between the two ends.

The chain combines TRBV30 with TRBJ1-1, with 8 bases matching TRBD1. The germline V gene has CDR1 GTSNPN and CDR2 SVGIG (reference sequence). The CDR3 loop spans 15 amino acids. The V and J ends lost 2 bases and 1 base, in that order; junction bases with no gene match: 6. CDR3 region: CAWSRQGAWNTEAFF. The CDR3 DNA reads TGTGCCTGGAGTCGGCAGGGGGCATGGAACACTGAAGCTTTCTTT.

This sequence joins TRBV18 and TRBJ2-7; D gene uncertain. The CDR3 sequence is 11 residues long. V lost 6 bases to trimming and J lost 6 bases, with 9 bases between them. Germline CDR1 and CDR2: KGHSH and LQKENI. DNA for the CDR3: TGTGCCAGCTCCCCTGCCGGCGAGCAGTACTTC. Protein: CASSPAGEQYF.

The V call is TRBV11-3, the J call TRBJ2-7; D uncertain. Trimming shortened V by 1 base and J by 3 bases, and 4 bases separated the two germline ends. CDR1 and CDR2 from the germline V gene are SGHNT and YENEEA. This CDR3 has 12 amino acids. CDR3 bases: TGTGCCAGCAGCTTAGTCAACTACGAGCAGTACTTC. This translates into CASSLVNYEQYF.

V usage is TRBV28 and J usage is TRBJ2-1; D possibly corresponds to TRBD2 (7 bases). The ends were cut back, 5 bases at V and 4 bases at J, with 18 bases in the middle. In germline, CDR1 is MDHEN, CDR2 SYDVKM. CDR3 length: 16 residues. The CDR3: CASSPLQGTTYNEQFF. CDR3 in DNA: TGTGCCAGCAGTCCCTTGCAGGGGACTACGTACAATGAGCAGTTCTTC.

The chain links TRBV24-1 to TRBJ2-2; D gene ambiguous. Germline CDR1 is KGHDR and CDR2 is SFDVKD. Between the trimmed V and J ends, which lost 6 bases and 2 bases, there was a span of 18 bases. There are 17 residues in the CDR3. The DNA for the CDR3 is TGTGCCACCAGTTTTGGGCACCTGATAGTTAACACCGGGGAGCTGTTTTTT. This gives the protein CATSFGHLIVNTGELFF.

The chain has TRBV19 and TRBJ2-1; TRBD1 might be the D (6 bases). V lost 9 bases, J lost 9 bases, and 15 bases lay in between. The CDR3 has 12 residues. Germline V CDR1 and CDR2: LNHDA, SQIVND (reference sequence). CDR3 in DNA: TGTGCCAGCTCACAGGGTGGCGGTGAGCAGTTCTTC. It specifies CASSQGGGEQFF.

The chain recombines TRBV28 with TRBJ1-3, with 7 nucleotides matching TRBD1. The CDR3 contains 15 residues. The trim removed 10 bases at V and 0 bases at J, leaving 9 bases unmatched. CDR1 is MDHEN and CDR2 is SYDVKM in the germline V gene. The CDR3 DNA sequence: TGTGCCACCACCGGGACAGTCCTCTCTGGAAACACCATATATTTT. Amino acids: CATTGTVLSGNTIYF.